The 4 T cell receptor beta chains below were found in one sample sequenced in a study of T cells after posttransplantation cyclophosphamide. Some clones are missing from TCRdb's copy, which holds only in-frame ones; the method was immunoSEQ multiplex PCR. Among several thousand clones listed, roughly 77% were seen once. Treatment was busulfan-fludarabine conditioning, a marrow graft, and cyclophosphamide on days +3 and +4. The specimen was PBMCs, collected approximately 1,500 days after allogeneic stem cell transplant with posttransplant cyclophosphamide. The origin of the receptors is a male patient in his 30s who received an allogeneic stem cell transplant from a related donor, was CMV-positive, and had acute GVHD only. Some T cells may be provided by the graft donor.

The chain recombines TRBV5-1 with TRBJ2-1; 9 positions agree with TRBD2. Germline CDR1 reads SGHRS; CDR2 reads YFSETQ. V dropped 4 bases and J dropped 6; count of bases not matched to a gene: 14. The length of the CDR3 is 17 residues. CDR3 in amino acids: CASSPFLSGGSSNEQFF. In nucleotides, the CDR3 is TGCGCCAGCAGCCCCTTTCTCAGCGGGGGGTCGAGCAATGAGCAGTTCTTC.

This rearrangement joins TRBV7-9 to TRBJ2-5; a weak D match, TRBD2 (6 bases). The V gene's germline CDR1 is SEHNR and CDR2 FQNEAQ (reference sequence). The CDR3 is 15 residues long. Trimming removed 6 bases from V and 1 base from J, with 15 bases in between. The CDR3 loop is CASRPPGGSQETQYF. DNA for the CDR3: TGTGCCAGCAGACCACCTGGGGGGTCCCAAGAGACCCAGTACTTC.

The V call is TRBV18, the J call TRBJ1-1; 8 positions match TRBD1. The CDR3 has 12 residues. The J segment lost 11 bases and the V segment lost 3 bases, leaving 5 bases of the junction unmatched. The germline CDR1 and CDR2 sequences are KGHSH and LQKENI. CDR3 in DNA: TGTGCCAGCTCACCGCCGAACAGGGGGGCTTTCTTT. Translated: CASSPPNRGAFF.

This clone was seen a handful of times. CDR3 amino acids: CASSLGTGGNEKLFF. The DNA of the CDR3 is TGCGCCAGCAGCTTGGGGACAGGGGGGAATGAAAAACTGTTTTTT. The chain recombines TRBV5-1 with TRBJ1-4, with TRBD1 matching 10 bases. The CDR3 contains 15 residues. The germline V gene has CDR1 SGHRS and CDR2 YFSETQ. Losses at the gene ends were 0 bases for V and 5 bases for J; bases not matched to a gene: 1.